This T cell receptor (beta chain) came from a study of CD8+ T cells in alopecia areata. Findings and caveats of the study: Tofacitinib significantly lowered scalp clonality and expanded CD8+ clones among the top 100. A large proportion of expanded lesional clones were detected persisting in scalp and blood during tofacitinib.

This CDR3 has 13 amino acids. With V trimmed by 3 bases and J by 7 bases, 4 bases remained unmatched. The germline gives CDR1 MGHDK, CDR2 SYGVNS. The treatment was: oral pan-JAK inhibitor, 5-10 mg twice daily. With respect to this clone: Its target is unknown.

Following RNA extraction, reverse transcription yielded cDNA that acted as the sequencing template. Generated by immunoSEQ multiplex PCR, the TCRdb table keeps only in-frame clones and is missing some. The sample carries about 250,000 clones, 60% recorded once. This receptor was obtained from a human donor with alopecia areata. Sequencing was performed on CD4+ T cells sorted from blood, taken at week 52, from a patient treated with tofacitinib. This chain connects TRBV25-1 to TRBJ1-2; 8 bases map to TRBD1. CDR3 loop: CASSDRTGTGYTF. As DNA, the CDR3 is TGTGCCAGCAGTGACAGGACAGGGACTGGCTACACCTTC.